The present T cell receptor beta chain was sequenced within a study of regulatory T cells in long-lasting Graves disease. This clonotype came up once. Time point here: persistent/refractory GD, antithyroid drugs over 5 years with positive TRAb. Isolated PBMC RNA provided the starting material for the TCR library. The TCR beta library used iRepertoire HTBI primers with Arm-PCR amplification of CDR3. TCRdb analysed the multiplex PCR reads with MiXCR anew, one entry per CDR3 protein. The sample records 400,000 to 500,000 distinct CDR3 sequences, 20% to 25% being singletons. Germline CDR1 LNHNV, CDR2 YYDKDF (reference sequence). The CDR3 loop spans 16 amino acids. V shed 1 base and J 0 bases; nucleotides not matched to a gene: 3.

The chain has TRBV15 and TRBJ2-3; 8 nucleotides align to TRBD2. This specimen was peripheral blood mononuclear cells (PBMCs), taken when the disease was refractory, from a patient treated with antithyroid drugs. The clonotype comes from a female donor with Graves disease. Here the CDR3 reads CATSRGGGRSTDTQYF. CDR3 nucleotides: TGTGCCACCAGCAGAGGGGGCGGGAGGAGCACAGATACGCAGTATTTT.